This entry describes one T cell receptor beta chain. Participant-reported clinical history was the basis for cohort assignment. Profiling relied on immunoSEQ multiplex PCR, and the TCRdb table lists in-frame clones only, not all of them. This table has about 180,000 clones, about 90% appearing once. This entry belongs to a study of blood T cell repertoires in COVID-19. For the study at large: Acute-phase and convalescent COVID-19 samples originated in the United States, Italy and Spain.

Germline values: CDR1 DFQATT, CDR2 SNEGSKA (reference sequence). J gave up 14 bases and V 5 bases, and 2 bases lay outside the gene matches. The CDR3 extends over 10 amino acids. The V gene is TRBV20-1, the J gene TRBJ1-5; TRBD1 agrees at 11 bases. This clonotype originated in a human donor with acute COVID-19. The donor label of this sample is uncertain. The sequencing input was PBMCs or T cells enriched from blood (not recorded which). The CDR3 sequence: CSALGQGEHF. The CDR3 DNA follows: TGCAGTGCTTTGGGACAGGGGGAGCATTTT.